The present T cell receptor (beta chain) was sequenced within a study of T cells after yellow fever vaccination (dated by TCRdb to between 2018 and 2021). Study-wide context: The SMART-Seq v4 Ultra Low Input RNA kit was used to prepare libraries from fractions with low cell numbers. Bulk PBMC replicates and cell subsets were isolated from blood drawn at multiple timepoints before and after both primary and secondary immunization. Two healthy male donors made up the cohort, one aged 18 to 29 years and the other aged 30 to 40 years. To follow T-cell clones before and after primary and booster YFV17D yellow fever vaccination, bulk TCR alpha and beta repertoires were sequenced over time. What the work shows at the level of the full study, not this receptor alone: A small share of clonotypes occurred in both CD4 and CD8 compartments, likely arising from convergent recombination. Most clones expanded after primary vaccination were re-detected after the booster (almost 97% of CD4 and roughly 87% of CD8), suggesting broad memory maintenance. Only a couple of donors were included in the study, so the extent to which the findings can be generalized is limited. The secondary T-cell response was weaker than the primary response but faster, peaking on day 5 instead of day 15. Because abundant contaminating clonotypes from the bulk population could be contained in FACS-sorted repertoires, computational filtering was required.

Per the publication, the treatment or condition label means: live attenuated yellow fever vaccine strain. At every blood-draw timepoint, two biological replicates of bulk PBMCs were collected. A standard Ficoll-Paque protocol was used to isolate PBMCs from peripheral blood. TriZol was used to extract RNA from bulk PBMCs, from CD4 and CD8 fractions, and from dextramer-positive and dextramer-negative fractions. CDR1 is given as LGHDT and CDR2 as YNNKEL, both from the germline V gene (reference sequence). The CDR3, from cysteine to phenylalanine, totals 17 residues. The CDR3 DNA has 51 bases and is translated from base 1. V is shortened by 5 bases, J by 2 bases, and the region joining them spans 16 bases. As concerns this clonotype: Its antigen target is currently unknown. Base qualities are not at hand, and no much larger clone is one base apart.

TCR cDNA was synthesized by 5'RACE template switching, through which a universal primer site and unique molecular identifiers were introduced. Priming of cDNA synthesis was performed from both the TCR alpha and TCR beta constant segments. Library amplification used two PCR steps, and the second PCR step added sample barcodes and sequencing adapters. Sequencing of libraries was performed on Illumina HiSeq 2500 (2x100 bp) or NovaSeq (2x150 bp). As for how the authors treated the data: MIGEC was used to demultiplex reads and collapse the reads into UMI consensus sequences, and MiXCR was used for V(D)J alignment. Vaccine-responding clonotypes were identified with edgeR using replicate PBMC samples, with FDR below 0.01 and a log2 fold change above 5 up to day 15 being required. Bulk clonotypes were assigned CD4 or CD8 identity according to which sequenced CD4 or CD8 repertoire held them at higher abundance. In-frame beta chains were kept once TCRdb had trimmed the public reads at Q25 with fastp and called clones with MiXCR. Rows are combined by CDR3 protein, so each entry shows the most common genes and DNA. TCRdb assigned the V and J calls; the authors' analysis was not used. Present in this sample are some 600,000 distinct CDR3 sequences, 9% to 15% of which were seen just once. Of the sample, 14% to 15% is held by the ten largest clones.

The receptor comes from a young man who received the YFV17D yellow fever vaccine. Material: PBMCs, obtained on the day of the yellow fever booster vaccination. The rearrangement joined TRBV3-1 to TRBJ2-6, with an unclear D gene assignment. Read as DNA, the sequence is TGTGCCAGCAGCGATCCCCGCGGTGGTACTGGGGCCAACGTCCTGACTTTC. Its amino acids are CASSDPRGGTGANVLTF.